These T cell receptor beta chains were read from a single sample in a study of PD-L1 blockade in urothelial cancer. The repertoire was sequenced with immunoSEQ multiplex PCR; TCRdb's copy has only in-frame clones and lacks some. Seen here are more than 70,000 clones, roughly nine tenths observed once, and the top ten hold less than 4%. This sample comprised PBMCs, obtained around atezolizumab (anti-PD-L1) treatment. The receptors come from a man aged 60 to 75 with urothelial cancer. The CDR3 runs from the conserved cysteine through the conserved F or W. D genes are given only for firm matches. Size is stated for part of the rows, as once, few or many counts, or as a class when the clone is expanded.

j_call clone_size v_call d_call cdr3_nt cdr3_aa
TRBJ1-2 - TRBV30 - TGTGCCTGGAGTGTGGCAGGGAACTATGGCTACACCTTC CAWSVAGNYGYTF
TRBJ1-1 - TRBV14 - TGTGCCAGCAGCCCTTTCAAGGACAGTAAAGCTTTCTTT CASSPFKDSKAFF
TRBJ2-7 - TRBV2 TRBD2 TGTGCCAGCAGTCAAGGGGAGGGCACCTACGAGCAGTACTTC CASSQGEGTYEQYF
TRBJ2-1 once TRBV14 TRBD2 TGTGCCAGCAGCCGCGTGGGACTAGCGGATAACAATGAGCAGTTCTTC CASSRVGLADNNEQFF
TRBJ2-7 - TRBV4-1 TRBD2 TGCGCCAGCAGCACGGGGAGGGACGAGCAGTACTTC CASSTGRDEQYF
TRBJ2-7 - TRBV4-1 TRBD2 TGCGCCAGCAGCCTGATCGGGGGGACGGGCGAGCAGTACTTC CASSLIGGTGEQYF
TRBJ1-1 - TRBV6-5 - TGTGCCAGCAGTTACCCTCCGGGGAATCCTGAAGCTTTCTTT CASSYPPGNPEAFF
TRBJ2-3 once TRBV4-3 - TGCGCCAGCAGCCAGGACTTTCGGATGACAGATACGCAGTATTTT CASSQDFRMTDTQYF
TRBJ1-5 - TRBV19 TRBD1 TGTGCCAGTAGTATACCGACAGGGGGCGGTCAGCCCCAGCATTTT CASSIPTGGGQPQHF
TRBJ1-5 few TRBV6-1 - TGTGCCAGCAGTATTCGGACAAAGGATCAGCCCCAGCATTTT CASSIRTKDQPQHF
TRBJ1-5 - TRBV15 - TGTGCCACCAGCAGAGATTGGTCGGGGAATCAGCCCCAGCATTTT CATSRDWSGNQPQHF
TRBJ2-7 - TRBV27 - TGTGCCAGCACTCCGGGGTTTAATTCCTACGAGCAGTACTTC CASTPGFNSYEQYF
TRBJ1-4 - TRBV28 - TGTGCCAGCCGGCTGGGGGGAGGGACTAATGAAAAACTGTTTTTT CASRLGGGTNEKLFF
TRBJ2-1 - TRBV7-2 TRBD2 TGTGCCAGCAGCTCGACTAGCGGAGGGTACAATGAGCAGTTCTTC CASSSTSGGYNEQFF
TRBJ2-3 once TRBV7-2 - TGTGCCAGCAGCTCCCCCCCCAGGACAGATACGCAGTATTTT CASSSPPRTDTQYF
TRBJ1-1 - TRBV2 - TGTGCCAGCACCTTGGGACACTTAAAGACTGAAGCTTTCTTT CASTLGHLKTEAFF
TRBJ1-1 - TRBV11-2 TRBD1 TGTGCCAGCAGCTTGAGGGGACAGGGGTTTACTGAAGCTTTCTTT CASSLRGQGFTEAFF
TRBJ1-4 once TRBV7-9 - TGTGCCAGCAGCTTATGGGAGGGGGAAAAACTGTTTTTT CASSLWEGEKLFF
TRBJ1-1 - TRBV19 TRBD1 TGTGCCAGTAGTCCCAGGGACAGGGCAATGAACACTGAAGCTTTCTTT CASSPRDRAMNTEAFF
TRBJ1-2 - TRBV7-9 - TGTGCCAGCAGCTTAGCCGCAGGGGAGGGTTATGGCTACACCTTC CASSLAAGEGYGYTF
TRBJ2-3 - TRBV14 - TGTGCCAGCAGATCAACTAGCAGAGGTACGCAGTATTTT CASRSTSRGTQYF
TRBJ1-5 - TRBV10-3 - TGTGCCATCAGTGTGGAGGACGATAGCAATCAGCCCCAGCATTTT CAISVEDDSNQPQHF
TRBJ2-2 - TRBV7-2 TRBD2 TGTGCCAGCAGCCAAAGCGGGGCCCGGGGGACCGGGGAGCTGTTTTTT CASSQSGARGTGELFF
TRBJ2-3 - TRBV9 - TGTGCCAGCAGCGTAGGACTAGTGGCCAGCACAGATACGCAGTATTTT CASSVGLVASTDTQYF
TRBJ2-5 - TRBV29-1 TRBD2 TGCAGCGTTGAGGGGGGGTATCGCGGGAGGGCCCTCGAGGAGACCCAGTACTTC CSVEGGYRGRALEETQYF
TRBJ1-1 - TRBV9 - TGTGCCAGCAGCGTGGAAGGAGGCAGGGGCACCACTGAAGCTTTCTTT CASSVEGGRGTTEAFF
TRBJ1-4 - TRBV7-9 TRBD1 TGTGCCAGCAGTTATACCGGGACAGGGATCGGAGAAAAACTGTTTTTT CASSYTGTGIGEKLFF
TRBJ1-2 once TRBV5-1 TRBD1 TGCGCCAGCAGCTTAACAGGGGACTATGGCTACACCTTC CASSLTGDYGYTF
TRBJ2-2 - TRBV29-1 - TGCAGCGCCCATAGGGGGGGAAACACCGGGGAGCTGTTTTTT CSAHRGGNTGELFF
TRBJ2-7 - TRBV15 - TGTGCCACCAGCATTCCTCCAGGGCTCGAGCAGTACTTC CATSIPPGLEQYF
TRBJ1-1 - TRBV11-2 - TGTGCCAGCAGCTTACGGGGGGGGGCTTTCTTT CASSLRGGAFF
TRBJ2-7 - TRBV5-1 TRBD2 TGCGCCAGCAGCTTGGACGCCAGCGGGATTGCCTACGAGCAGTACTTC CASSLDASGIAYEQYF
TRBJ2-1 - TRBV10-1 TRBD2 TGCGCCAGCAGTGGAGTAGCGGGAGACAGGAATGAGCAGTTCTTC CASSGVAGDRNEQFF
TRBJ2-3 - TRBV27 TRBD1 TGTGCCAGCAGTCCTTGGGACAGGGGGCCAGATACGCAGTATTTT CASSPWDRGPDTQYF
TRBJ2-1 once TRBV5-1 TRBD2 TGCGCCAGCAGCAGCGGGAGTAATGAGCAGTTCTTC CASSSGSNEQFF
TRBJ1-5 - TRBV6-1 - TGTGCCAGCAGTGAAAGGGGTGATCAGCCCCAGCATTTT CASSERGDQPQHF
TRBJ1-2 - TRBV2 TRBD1 TGTGCCAGCAGTGAAAGGGGGCGAGACTATGGCTACACCTTC CASSERGRDYGYTF
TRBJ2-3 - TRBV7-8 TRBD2 TGTGCCAGCAGCTTGATTAGCGGGAGGCCAGATACGCAGTATTTT CASSLISGRPDTQYF
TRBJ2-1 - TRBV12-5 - TGTGCTAGTGGTTTGGAAGGGGGTTACAATGAGCAGTTCTTC CASGLEGGYNEQFF
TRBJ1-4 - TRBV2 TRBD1 TGTGCCAGCAGTGATGACAGGGACGAAAAACTGTTTTTT CASSDDRDEKLFF
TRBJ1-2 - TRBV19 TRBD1 TGTGCCAGTAGTATAGGGAGGTTTAGGGACAGGGGGGCCTATGGCTACACCTTC CASSIGRFRDRGAYGYTF
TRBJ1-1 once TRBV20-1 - TGCAGTGCTACTAAGAACACTGAAGCTTTCTTT CSATKNTEAFF
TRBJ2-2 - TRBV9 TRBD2 TGTGCCAGCAGCGTAGCCGGTAGCGGGGTTACCGGGGAGCTGTTTTTT CASSVAGSGVTGELFF
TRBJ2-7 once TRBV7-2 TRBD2 TGTGCCAGCAGCCGTGGGACTAGCGGGAGGAACGAGCAGTACTTC CASSRGTSGRNEQYF
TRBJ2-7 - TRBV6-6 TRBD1 TGTGCCAGCAGGGTCCCGGGACAGGGTCTCTACGAGCAGTACTTC CASRVPGQGLYEQYF
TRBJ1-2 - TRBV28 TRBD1 TGTGCCAGCAGTTTAAGCTGGGGGACAGGGACGTCCTATGGCTACACCTTC CASSLSWGTGTSYGYTF
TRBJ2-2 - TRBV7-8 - TGTGCCAGCAGCTTACAACAGGCTATGAACACCGGGGAGCTGTTTTTT CASSLQQAMNTGELFF
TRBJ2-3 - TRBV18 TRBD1 TGTGCCAGCTCAACCGGGACAGGGATACTTCAAGATACGCAGTATTTT CASSTGTGILQDTQYF
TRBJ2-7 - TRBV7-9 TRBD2 TGTGCCAGCAGCTTACCCTCCGGGACTAGTAGTTACGAGCAGTACTTC CASSLPSGTSSYEQYF
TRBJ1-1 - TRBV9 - TGTGCCAGCAGCGGGGGAGGGGCAGGGTCTAACACTGAAGCTTTCTTT CASSGGGAGSNTEAFF
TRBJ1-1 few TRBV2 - TGTGCCAGCAGGGGCAACCTAAACACTGAAGCTTTCTTT CASRGNLNTEAFF
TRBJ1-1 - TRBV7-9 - TGTGCCAGCAGCTTAGGGGGGGACGGGACTGAAGCTTTCTTT CASSLGGDGTEAFF
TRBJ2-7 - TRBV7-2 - TGTGCCAGCAGCTTAGACTACAGGGCCTACGAGCAGTACTTC CASSLDYRAYEQYF
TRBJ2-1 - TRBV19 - TGTGCCAGTAGTGATCGAGGCCATGGAACGGAGCAGTTCTTC CASSDRGHGTEQFF
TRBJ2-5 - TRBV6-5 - TGTGCCAGCAGTTACTCCGAAAGGAGACGAGAGACCCAGTACTTC CASSYSERRRETQYF
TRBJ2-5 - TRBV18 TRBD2 TGTGCCAGCTCCCCTTCGGCGGGGGGGCCAGGAGAGACCCAGTACTTC CASSPSAGGPGETQYF
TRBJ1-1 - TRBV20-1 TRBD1 TGCAGTGGGGACAGGGGAACTCAAGCTTTCTTT CSGDRGTQAFF
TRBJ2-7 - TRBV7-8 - TGTGCCAGCAGCTTAGGAGCCTCTTACTACGAGCAGTACTTC CASSLGASYYEQYF
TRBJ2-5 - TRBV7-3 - TGTGCCAGCAGCTCCCGGAACGTTAGGGAGGACCCAGAGACCCAGTACTTC CASSSRNVREDPETQYF
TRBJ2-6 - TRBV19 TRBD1 TGTGCCAGTAAATCGCAGGGGGCGCGTTCTACTGGGGCCAACGTCCTGACTTTC CASKSQGARSTGANVLTF